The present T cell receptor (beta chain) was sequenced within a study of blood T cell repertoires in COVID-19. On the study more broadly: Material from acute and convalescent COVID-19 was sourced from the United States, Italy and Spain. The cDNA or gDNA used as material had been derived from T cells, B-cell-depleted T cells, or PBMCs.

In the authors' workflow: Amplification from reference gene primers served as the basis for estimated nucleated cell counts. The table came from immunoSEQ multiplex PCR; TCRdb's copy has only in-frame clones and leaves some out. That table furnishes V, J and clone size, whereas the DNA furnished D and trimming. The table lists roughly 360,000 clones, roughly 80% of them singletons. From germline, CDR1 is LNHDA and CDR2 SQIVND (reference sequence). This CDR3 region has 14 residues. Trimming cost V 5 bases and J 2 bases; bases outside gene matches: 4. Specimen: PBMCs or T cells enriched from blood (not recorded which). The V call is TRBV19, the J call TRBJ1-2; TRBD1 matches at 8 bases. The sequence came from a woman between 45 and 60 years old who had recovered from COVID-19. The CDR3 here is CASSVDRGNYGYTF. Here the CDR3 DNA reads TGTGCCAGTAGTGTCGACAGGGGAAACTATGGCTACACCTTC.